Listed below are T cell receptor beta chains from one sample, sequenced in a study of blood T cell repertoires in COVID-19. Sequencing was performed with immunoSEQ multiplex PCR; in TCRdb, only in-frame clones are kept and a portion is missing. Here the sample spans 400,000 to 450,000 clones, approximately 90% being singletons. The sequenced material came from peripheral blood. The receptors were gathered from a woman aged 25 to 39 with active or convalescent COVID-19. Each CDR3 is given with its conserved first and last residue. The order of the fields is J gene, D gene, V gene, clone size, CDR3 DNA, CDR3 protein. D genes are given only for firm matches. Clone sizes are given selectively: once, few, many, or a class where the clone is expanded.

TRBJ2-2,TRBD1,TRBV6-5,once,TGTGCCAGCACCCCAGGGGGCGACACCGGGGAGCTGTTTTTT,CASTPGGDTGELFF
TRBJ2-2,TRBD1,TRBV19,NA,TGTGCCAGTAGTATGGGGACAGGCAATGCCGGGGAGCTGTTTTTT,CASSMGTGNAGELFF
TRBJ2-2,NA,TRBV18,NA,TGTGCCAGCTCACCAATTCAGGCCACCGGGGAGCTGTTTTTT,CASSPIQATGELFF
TRBJ1-2,NA,TRBV5-5,once,TGTGCCAGCAGCTTGCTTCAGGGTGGGGATGGCTACACCTTC,CASSLLQGGDGYTF
TRBJ2-1,NA,TRBV6-5,NA,TGTGCCAGCAGTTACGGTCGCAGGGAATACAATGAGCAGTTCTTC,CASSYGRREYNEQFF
TRBJ2-3,NA,TRBV4-2,NA,TGTGCCAGCAGCCCTGCCCAGGGGGGTCTCACAGATACGCAGTATTTT,CASSPAQGGLTDTQYF
TRBJ1-3,NA,TRBV11-2,NA,TGTGCCAGCAGCTCCCTGAGGGGGACGGAAGAGTCAAACACCATATATTTT,CASSSLRGTEESNTIYF
TRBJ2-3,TRBD1,TRBV19,NA,TGTGCCAGTAGTATGGGGACAGGGTCGGATACGCAGTATTTT,CASSMGTGSDTQYF
TRBJ2-1,NA,TRBV11-3,NA,TGTGCCAGCAGCTTGGGGCTTACGGGGGCGGGAGTATACAATGAGCAGTTCTTC,CASSLGLTGAGVYNEQFF
TRBJ1-6,TRBD1,TRBV7-8,NA,TGTGCCAGCAGCTTCGACAGGGGGAGCTCACCCCTCCACTTT,CASSFDRGSSPLHF
TRBJ2-7,NA,TRBV6-5,NA,TGTGCCAGCAACGGACAAGGTTCCTACGAGCAGTACTTC,CASNGQGSYEQYF
TRBJ2-5,NA,TRBV5-1,NA,TGCGCCAGCAGCTTGGACTATGTTACTGGCCAAGAGACCCAGTACTTC,CASSLDYVTGQETQYF
TRBJ1-2,NA,TRBV5-1,NA,TGCGCCAGCAGCACGGGACGGGGGACTAACTATGGCTACACCTTC,CASSTGRGTNYGYTF
TRBJ2-7,NA,TRBV5-8,NA,TGTGCCAGCAGCTTGGACTCTCAACAGGGCGACTACGAGCAGTACTTC,CASSLDSQQGDYEQYF
TRBJ1-2,TRBD1,TRBV7-8,NA,TGTGCCAGCAGCTTTGAAACAGGGGCCGGGTATGGCTACACCTTC,CASSFETGAGYGYTF
TRBJ2-2,NA,TRBV5-1,NA,TGCGCCAGCAGCTTGGTTTTACAGGGGAACACCGGGGAGCTGTTTTTT,CASSLVLQGNTGELFF
TRBJ2-2,TRBD1,TRBV29-1,NA,TGCAGCGCCCAGGGACAGGGAGGTACCGGGGAGCTGTTTTTT,CSAQGQGGTGELFF
TRBJ2-1,TRBD2,TRBV5-1,NA,TGCGCCAGCAGCTTGGACGGGGGGTACTCCTACAATGAGCAGTTCTTC,CASSLDGGYSYNEQFF
TRBJ1-2,NA,TRBV5-6,NA,TGTGCCAGCAGCTTGGTGGGGAGCAGGGGATCGGGCGGCTACACCTTC,CASSLVGSRGSGGYTF
TRBJ2-5,NA,TRBV20-1,NA,TGCAGCGGGGGTGCAGAGACCCAGTACTTC,CSGGAETQYF